This T cell receptor (beta chain) is drawn from a study of blood T cell repertoires in COVID-19. Source study methods: Quantification of nucleated cells was approximated via reference gene primer amplification. TCRdb's copy holds only in-frame clones and misses some; the assay was immunoSEQ multiplex PCR. The V and J calls and clone size are taken from that table; D and trimming were inferred from the DNA. The data show around 300,000 clones, about 88% seen once. A remark on this clone: At one boundary the junction diverges from the germline segment, which might be a read error.

The CDR3 runs to 15 residues. Germline V gives CDR1 LGHNA, CDR2 YSLEER. This chain joins TRBV4-3 and TRBJ1-2; 10 bases are shared with TRBD1. What was sequenced was peripheral blood. This clonotype originated in a woman aged 70-85 years with COVID-19, enrolled during active disease. The CDR3 here is CASGQETGGSYGYTF. Written as DNA, the CDR3 is TGCGCCAGCGGCCAAGAGACAGGGGGCAGCTATGGCTACACCTTC.